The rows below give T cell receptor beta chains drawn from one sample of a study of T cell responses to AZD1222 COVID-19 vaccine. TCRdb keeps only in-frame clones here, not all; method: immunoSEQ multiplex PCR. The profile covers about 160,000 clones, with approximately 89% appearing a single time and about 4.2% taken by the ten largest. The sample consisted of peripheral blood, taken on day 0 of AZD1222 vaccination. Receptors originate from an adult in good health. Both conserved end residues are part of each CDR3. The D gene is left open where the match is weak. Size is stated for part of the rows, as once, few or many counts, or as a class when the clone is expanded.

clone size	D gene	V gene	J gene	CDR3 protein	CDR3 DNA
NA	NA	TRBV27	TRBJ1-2	CASSATADYGYTF	TGTGCCAGCAGCGCGACAGCGGACTATGGCTACACCTTC
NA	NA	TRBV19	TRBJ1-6	CAGGATGNSPLHF	TGTGCCGGAGGGGCGACGGGGAATTCACCCCTCCACTTT
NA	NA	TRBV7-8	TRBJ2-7	CASSLWVQPHYEQYF	TGTGCCAGCAGCTTATGGGTCCAGCCCCACTACGAGCAGTACTTC
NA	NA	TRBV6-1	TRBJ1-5	CASSEAGGAQPQHF	TGTGCCAGCAGTGAAGCTGGGGGGGCTCAGCCCCAGCATTTT
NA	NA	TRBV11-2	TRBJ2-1	CATTSSYNEQFF	TGTGCCACCACTAGCTCCTACAATGAGCAGTTCTTC
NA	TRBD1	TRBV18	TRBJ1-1	CASSPILTGGETEAFF	TGTGCCAGCTCACCAATTTTGACAGGGGGAGAGACTGAAGCTTTCTTT
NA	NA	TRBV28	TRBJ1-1	CASTTDSDRGGPMNTEAFF	TGTGCCAGCACCACAGACTCGGACAGAGGAGGGCCAATGAACACTGAAGCTTTCTTT
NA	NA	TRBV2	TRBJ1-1	CASSDAVDTEAFF	TGTGCCAGCAGTGACGCGGTCGACACTGAAGCTTTCTTT
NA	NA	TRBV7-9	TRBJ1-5	CASSGGGNQPQHF	TGTGCCAGCAGCGGGGGAGGCAATCAGCCCCAGCATTTT
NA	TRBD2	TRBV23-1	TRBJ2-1	CASTGRASGKGANEQFF	TGCGCCAGCACCGGCCGGGCTAGCGGGAAGGGGGCCAATGAGCAGTTCTTC
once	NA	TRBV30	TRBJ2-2	CAWGATGELFF	TGTGCCTGGGGGGCGACCGGGGAGCTGTTTTTT
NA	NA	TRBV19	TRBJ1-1	CASSIITGTWEAFF	TGTGCCAGTAGTATAATTACAGGGACCTGGGAAGCTTTCTTT
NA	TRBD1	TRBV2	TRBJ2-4	CASSEKGAGKNIQYF	TGTGCCAGCAGCGAGAAGGGGGCAGGCAAAAACATTCAGTACTTC
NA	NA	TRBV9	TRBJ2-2	CASSTRTANTGELFF	TGTGCCAGCAGCACACGGACAGCTAACACCGGGGAGCTGTTTTTT
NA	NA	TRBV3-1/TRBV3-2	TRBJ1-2	CASSQWLGAPSIYGYTF	TGTGCCAGCAGCCAATGGCTGGGGGCTCCTAGCATCTATGGCTACACCTTC
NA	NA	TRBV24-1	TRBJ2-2	CATSVGGAGIGELFF	TGTGCCACCAGTGTTGGGGGTGCCGGTATCGGGGAGCTGTTTTTT
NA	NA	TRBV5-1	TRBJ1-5	CASSLGPGGNQPQHF	TGCGCCAGCAGCTTGGGGCCGGGGGGCAATCAGCCCCAGCATTTT
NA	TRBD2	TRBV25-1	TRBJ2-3	CASSESPGGITDTQYF	TGTGCCAGCAGTGAATCCCCGGGAGGCATCACAGATACGCAGTATTTT
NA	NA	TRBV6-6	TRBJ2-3	CASSYDGTGDTQYF	TGTGCCAGCAGTTACGATGGGACTGGCGATACGCAGTATTTT
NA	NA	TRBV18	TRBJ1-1	CASSQGKGTEAFF	TGTGCCAGCTCACAAGGGAAGGGAACTGAAGCTTTCTTT
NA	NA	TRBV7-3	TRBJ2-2	CASSLDVSGELFF	TGTGCCAGCAGCTTAGATGTTTCCGGGGAGCTGTTTTTT
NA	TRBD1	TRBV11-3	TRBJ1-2	CASSLAGTGANYGYTF	TGTGCCAGCAGCTTGGCCGGGACAGGCGCTAACTATGGCTACACCTTC
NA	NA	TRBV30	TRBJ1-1	CARAEGVGTEAFF	TGTGCCCGTGCAGAGGGTGTGGGCACTGAAGCTTTCTTT
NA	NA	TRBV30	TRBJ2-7	CAWSVLDPYEQYF	TGTGCCTGGAGTGTACTTGACCCCTACGAGCAGTACTTC
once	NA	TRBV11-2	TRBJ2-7	CASSPRGQPGALDEQYF	TGTGCCAGCAGCCCTCGGGGGCAACCTGGGGCGTTAGACGAGCAGTACTTC
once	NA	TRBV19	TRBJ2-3	CASSPLAPSTDTQYF	TGTGCCAGTAGTCCTCTAGCGCCTAGCACAGATACGCAGTATTTT
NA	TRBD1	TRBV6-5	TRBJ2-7	CASSRSGQATYEQYF	TGTGCCAGCAGTCGGTCGGGACAGGCCACCTACGAGCAGTACTTC
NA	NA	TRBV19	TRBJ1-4	CASRAQLNEKLFF	TGTGCCAGTAGGGCACAGCTTAATGAAAAACTGTTTTTT
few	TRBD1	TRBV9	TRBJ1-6	CASSGGQGNSPLHF	TGTGCCAGCAGTGGAGGACAGGGGAATTCACCCCTCCACTTT
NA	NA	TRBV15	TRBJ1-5	CATSGMGGNQPQHF	TGTGCCACCAGCGGTATGGGCGGCAATCAGCCCCAGCATTTT
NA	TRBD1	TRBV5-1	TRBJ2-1	CASSFEGGAYNEQFF	TGCGCCAGCAGCTTCGAAGGGGGCGCCTACAATGAGCAGTTCTTC
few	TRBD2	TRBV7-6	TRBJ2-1	CASSLDLAGGPNEQFF	TGTGCCAGCAGCTTAGATCTGGCGGGAGGGCCAAATGAGCAGTTCTTC
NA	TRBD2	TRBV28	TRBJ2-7	CASSSPGVAGGPNEQYF	TGTGCCAGCAGTTCCCCAGGGGTAGCGGGAGGGCCAAACGAGCAGTACTTC
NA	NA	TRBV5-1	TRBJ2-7	CASSWESSYEQYF	TGCGCCAGCAGTTGGGAGTCTTCCTACGAGCAGTACTTC
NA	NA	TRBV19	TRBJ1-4	CASSEDGLGKLFF	TGTGCCAGTAGTGAGGATGGGTTGGGAAAACTGTTTTTT
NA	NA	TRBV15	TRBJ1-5	CATSRRQEYNQPQHF	TGTGCCACCAGCAGAAGACAGGAGTACAATCAGCCCCAGCATTTT
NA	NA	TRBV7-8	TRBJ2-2	CASSSRDTRAGELFF	TGTGCCAGCAGCTCGAGAGACACCCGGGCCGGGGAGCTGTTTTTT
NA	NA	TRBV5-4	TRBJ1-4	CASSLGPATNEKLFF	TGTGCCAGCAGCTTGGGGCCCGCAACTAATGAAAAACTGTTTTTT
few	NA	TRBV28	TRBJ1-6	CASSRWGGSSPLHF	TGTGCCAGCAGCCGTTGGGGAGGGTCCTCACCCCTCCACTTT